This TCR beta chain was recorded in a study of OX40 agonist ivuxolimab in advanced cancers. Study outcomes and limitations: With doses of 0.1 to 3.0 mg/kg, CD4+ and CD8+ blood T cells had undergone clonal expansion by week 6.

The V end lost 5 bases, the J end lost 0 bases, and 14 bases lay between the germline ends. Looked up from germline, CDR1 is MDHEN and CDR2 is SYDVKM. The CDR3 is made up of 15 amino acids. Regarding this clone: What it binds is unknown.

Generated by immunoSEQ multiplex PCR, the TCRdb table keeps only in-frame clones and is missing some. Among some 71,000 clones listed, 91% were seen once. Sample: CD4+ or CD8+ T cells sorted from blood, taken in a trial of the OX40 agonist ivuxolimab. The receptor comes from an adult with an advanced solid tumor such as melanoma, head and neck, liver or kidney cancer. The rearrangement uses TRBV28 and TRBJ2-7; TRBD2 is a possible D gene (7 bases). The CDR3 sequence: CASSTSGGPSYEQYF. The CDR3 DNA reads as TGTGCCAGCAGTACCTCCGGGGGGCCCTCCTACGAGCAGTACTTC.